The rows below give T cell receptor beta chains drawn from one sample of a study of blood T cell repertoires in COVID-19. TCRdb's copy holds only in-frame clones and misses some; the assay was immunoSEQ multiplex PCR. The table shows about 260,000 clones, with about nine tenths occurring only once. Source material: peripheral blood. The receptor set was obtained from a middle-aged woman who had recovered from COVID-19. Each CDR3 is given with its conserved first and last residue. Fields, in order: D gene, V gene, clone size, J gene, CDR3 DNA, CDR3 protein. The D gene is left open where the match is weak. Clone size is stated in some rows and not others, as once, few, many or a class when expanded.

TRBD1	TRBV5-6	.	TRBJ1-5	TGTGCCAGCAGTGGGACAGGCGAACGTCAGCCCCAGCATTTT	CASSGTGERQPQHF
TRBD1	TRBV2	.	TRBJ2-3	TGTGCCAGCAGGGACAGGTCCGGCACAGATACGCAGTATTTT	CASRDRSGTDTQYF
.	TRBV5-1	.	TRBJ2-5	TGCGCCAGCAGCCCCGGGGTGAACGGACCAACGCAAGAGACCCAGTACTTC	CASSPGVNGPTQETQYF
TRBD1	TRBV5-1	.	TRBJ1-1	TGCGCCAGCAGCTGGGGACAGGAGACCGAAGCTTTCTTT	CASSWGQETEAFF
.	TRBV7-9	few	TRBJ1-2	TGTGCCAGCACCATAAGCGGTTATGGCTACACCTTC	CASTISGYGYTF
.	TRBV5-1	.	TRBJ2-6	TGCGCCAGCAGCTCGACTGCCTCTGGGGCCAACGTCCTGACTTTC	CASSSTASGANVLTF
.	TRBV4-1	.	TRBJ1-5	TGCGCCAGCAGCCAGGAGGACAGATACAATCAGCCCCAGCATTTT	CASSQEDRYNQPQHF
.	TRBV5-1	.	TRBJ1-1	TGCGCCAGCAGCTTTCAGGGCGAGACTGAAGCTTTCTTT	CASSFQGETEAFF
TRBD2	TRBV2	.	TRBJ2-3	TGTGCCAGCAGGGGACTAGCGGGGAAACTAACTAGCACAGATACGCAGTATTTT	CASRGLAGKLTSTDTQYF
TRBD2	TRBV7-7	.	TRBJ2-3	TGTGCCAGCAGCCCGAGCGGGGGGATCACAGATACGCAGTATTTT	CASSPSGGITDTQYF
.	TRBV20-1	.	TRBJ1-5	TGCAGTGCTAGTCGCGGGGCGGTTGATCAGCCCCAGCATTTT	CSASRGAVDQPQHF
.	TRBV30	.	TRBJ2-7	TGTGCCTGGAGTGTGGCCGGGTACGAGCAGTACTTC	CAWSVAGYEQYF
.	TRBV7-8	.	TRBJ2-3	TGTGCCAGCAGCGCCACCCGGGGGTCCTCCACAGATACGCAGTATTTT	CASSATRGSSTDTQYF
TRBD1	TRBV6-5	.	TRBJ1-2	TGTGCCAGCAGTTACCGACAGGGGGGCGGCTACACCTTC	CASSYRQGGGYTF
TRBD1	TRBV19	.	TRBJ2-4	TGTGCCAGTAGTTCTAGAGGGTGGGACAGGGGAAACATTCAGTACTTC	CASSSRGWDRGNIQYF
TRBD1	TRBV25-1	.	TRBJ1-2	TGTGCCAGCAGTCCAGGGGGCGCCTATGGCTACACCTTC	CASSPGGAYGYTF
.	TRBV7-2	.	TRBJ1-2	TGTGCCAGCAGCTCTCCGGACAGAGGGGTGCGTGGCTACACCTTC	CASSSPDRGVRGYTF
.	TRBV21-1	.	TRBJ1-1	TGTGCCAGCAGCAACACGCGACTTTTTATGAACACTGAAGCTTTCTTT	CASSNTRLFMNTEAFF
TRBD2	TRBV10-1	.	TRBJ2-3	TGCGCCAGCAGCACTCTCCTTAGCGGGGGACTTGATACGCAGTATTTT	CASSTLLSGGLDTQYF
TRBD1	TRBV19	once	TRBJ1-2	TGTGCCAGTAGTATAGATACTTCACAGGGGGCTACTTACTATGGCTACACCTTC	CASSIDTSQGATYYGYTF
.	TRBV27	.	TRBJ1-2	TGTGCCAGCAGTGAGAATTCTAACTATGGCTACACCTTC	CASSENSNYGYTF
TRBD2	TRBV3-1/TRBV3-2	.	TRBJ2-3	TGTGCCAGCAGCCAATCAGGAGCGGGGCCGGGGCTAGATACGCAGTATTTT	CASSQSGAGPGLDTQYF
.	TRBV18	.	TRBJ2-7	TGTGCCAGCTCACCACGTAGCGCATTCGACGAGCAGTACTTC	CASSPRSAFDEQYF
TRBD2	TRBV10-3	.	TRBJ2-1	TGTGCCATCAGTGAAAGGGCCCTAGCGGGGGGAGACAATGAGCAGTTCTTC	CAISERALAGGDNEQFF
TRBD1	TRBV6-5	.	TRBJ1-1	TGTGCCAGCAGTCGGACAGGGGGAACTGAAGCTTTCTTT	CASSRTGGTEAFF
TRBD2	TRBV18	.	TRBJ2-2	TGTGCCAGCTCACCTAGCGGGCCCAGCGGGGAGCTGTTTTTT	CASSPSGPSGELFF
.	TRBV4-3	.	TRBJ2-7	TGCGCCAGCAGCCAAGGCCTCGGGGAACCCGATCCCTACGAGCAGTACTTC	CASSQGLGEPDPYEQYF